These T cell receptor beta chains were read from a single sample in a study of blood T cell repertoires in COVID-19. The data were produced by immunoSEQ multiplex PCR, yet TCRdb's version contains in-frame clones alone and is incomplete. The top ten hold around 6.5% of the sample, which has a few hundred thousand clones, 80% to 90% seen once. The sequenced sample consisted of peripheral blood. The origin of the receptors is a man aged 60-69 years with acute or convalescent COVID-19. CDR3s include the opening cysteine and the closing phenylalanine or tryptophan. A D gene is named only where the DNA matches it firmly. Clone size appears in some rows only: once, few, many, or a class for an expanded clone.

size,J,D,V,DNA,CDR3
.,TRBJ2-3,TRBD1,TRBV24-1,TGTGCCACCAGTGACCGACAGGGGGATAGCACAGATACGCAGTATTTT,CATSDRQGDSTDTQYF
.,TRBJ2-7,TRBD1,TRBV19,TGTGCCAGTAGTACGGGACAGATCGCCTACGAGCAGTACTTC,CASSTGQIAYEQYF
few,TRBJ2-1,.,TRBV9,TGTGCCAGCAGCGGGCCGGGACAAATATACAATGAGCAGTTCTTC,CASSGPGQIYNEQFF
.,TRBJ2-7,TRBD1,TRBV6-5,TGTGCCAGCATCTTTGGGACAGGGGCCTACGAGCAGTACTTC,CASIFGTGAYEQYF
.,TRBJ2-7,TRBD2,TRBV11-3,TGTGCCAGCAGCAGAACTAGCGTCTACGAGCAGTACTTC,CASSRTSVYEQYF
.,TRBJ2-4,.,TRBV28,TGTGCCAGCGGGGGGAATGACAAAAACATTCAGTACTTC,CASGGNDKNIQYF
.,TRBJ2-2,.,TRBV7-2,TGTGCCAGCAGCTTTGAGGGAGGGAACACCGGGGAGCTGTTTTTT,CASSFEGGNTGELFF
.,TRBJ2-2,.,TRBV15,TGTGCCACCAGCAGAGATTACGGACAAGCGAACACCGGGGAGCTGTTTTTT,CATSRDYGQANTGELFF
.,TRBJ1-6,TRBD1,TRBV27,TGTGCCAGCAGTTTATCGTTGGGACAGGGATATAATTCACCCCTCCACTTT,CASSLSLGQGYNSPLHF
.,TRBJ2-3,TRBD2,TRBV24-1,TGTGCCACCAGTGACTCCGGGGCTAGCGGGAGGATTGGAGATACGCAGTATTTT,CATSDSGASGRIGDTQYF
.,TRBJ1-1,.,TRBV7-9,TGTGCCAGCAGCTCGAACAGGGTGGACACTGAAGCTTTCTTT,CASSSNRVDTEAFF
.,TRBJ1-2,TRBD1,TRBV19,TGTGCCAGTAGTACCCAGGGACAGCCCTATGGCTACACCTTC,CASSTQGQPYGYTF
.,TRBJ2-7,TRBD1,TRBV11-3,TGTGCCAGCAGCTTAGGCAGGGGGCATGAGCAGTACTTC,CASSLGRGHEQYF
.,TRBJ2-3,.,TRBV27,TGTGCCAGCAGTTTCGGCGGCCCATGGCGGGCGCAGTATTTT,CASSFGGPWRAQYF
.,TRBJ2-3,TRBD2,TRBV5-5,TGTGCCAGCAGCTTGGCCGGGAGGGCCATAGATACGCAGTATTTT,CASSLAGRAIDTQYF
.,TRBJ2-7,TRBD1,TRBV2,TGTGCCTTCAGGGGGCCCTCCTACGAGCAGTACTTC,CAFRGPSYEQYF
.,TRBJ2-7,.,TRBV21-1,TGTGCCAGCAGCAAAGAAAACATGGGACTAGCGGTGGCCTTCTACGAGCAGTACTTC,CASSKENMGLAVAFYEQYF
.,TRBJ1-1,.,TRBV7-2,TGTGCCAGCAGCTTTGGCAGGGGTAACACTGAAGCTTTCTTT,CASSFGRGNTEAFF
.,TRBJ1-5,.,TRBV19,TGTGCCAGTAGTACGTTTAGTTCGGTGAACAGCCAGCCCCAGCATTTT,CASSTFSSVNSQPQHF
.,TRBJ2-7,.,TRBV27,TGTGCCAGCAGTTTGGGCGCATATACTAGTGGGGTGTACTTC,CASSLGAYTSGVYF
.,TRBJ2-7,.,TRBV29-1,TGCAGCGTTGCCACGGGATCCGGCGAGCAGTACTTC,CSVATGSGEQYF
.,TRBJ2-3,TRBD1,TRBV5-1,TGCGCCAGCAGCTCCCGGGACAGAGGCACAGATACGCAGTATTTT,CASSSRDRGTDTQYF
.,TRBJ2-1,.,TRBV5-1,TGCGCCAGCACCGAAGGATACAGGGACAATGAGCAGTTCTTC,CASTEGYRDNEQFF
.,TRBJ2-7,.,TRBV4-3,TGCGCCAGCAGCCGCGCATCCAGGGCGCTCGGGGAGCAGTACTTC,CASSRASRALGEQYF
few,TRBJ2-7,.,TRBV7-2,TGTGCCAGCAGCTTATCGGGAGTGGGTTTCTACGAGCAGTACTTC,CASSLSGVGFYEQYF
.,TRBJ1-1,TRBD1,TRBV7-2,TGTGCCAGCAGCTTACAGGGGGGGAACACTGAAGCTTTCTTT,CASSLQGGNTEAFF
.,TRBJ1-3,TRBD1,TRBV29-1,TGCAGCGTTTCACAGGGGGCGGCTGGAAACACCATATATTTT,CSVSQGAAGNTIYF
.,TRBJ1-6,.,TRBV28,TGTGCCAGCAGTCCCCAAATTTTTGGGCTTCAGAGATCACCCCTCCACTTT,CASSPQIFGLQRSPLHF
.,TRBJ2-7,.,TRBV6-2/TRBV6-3,TGTGCCAGCAGTACTCTCTCGGACCTAGCGTACTTC,CASSTLSDLAYF
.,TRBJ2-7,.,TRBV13,TGTGCCAGCAGCTACCCCTGGGGCGCAAGTAGCTCCTACGAGCAGTACTTC,CASSYPWGASSSYEQYF
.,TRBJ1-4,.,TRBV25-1,TGTGCCAGCAGCGGAGCTAATGAAAAACTGTTTTTT,CASSGANEKLFF
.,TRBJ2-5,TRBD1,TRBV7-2,TGTGCCAGCAGCCCCCGACAGGGTAGCTCTTCGACCCAGTACTTC,CASSPRQGSSSTQYF
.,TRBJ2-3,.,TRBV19,TGTGCCAGTAGTACCACTTATTTGTCAGATACGCAGTATTTT,CASSTTYLSDTQYF
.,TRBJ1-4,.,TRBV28,TGTGCCAGCAGCTCAGGACAGTGGAAACTGTTTTTT,CASSSGQWKLFF
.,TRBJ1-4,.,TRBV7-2,TGTGCCAGCAGCCAAGGGGGTAGGACTAATGAAAAACTGTTTTTT,CASSQGGRTNEKLFF
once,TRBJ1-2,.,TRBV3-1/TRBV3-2,TGTGCCAGCAGCCAACGCGGTGGGGCCTATGGCTACACCTTC,CASSQRGGAYGYTF
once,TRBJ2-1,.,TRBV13,TGTGCCAGCAGCTTTAACTACAATGAGCAGTTCTTC,CASSFNYNEQFF
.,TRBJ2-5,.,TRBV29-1,TGCAGCGTTGTAGGATTCCGGGACTCACGCGGGACCCAGTACTTC,CSVVGFRDSRGTQYF